The TCR beta chain described here comes from a study of T cells in Graves' hyperthyroidism and ophthalmopathy (dated by TCRdb to about 2019). With regard to the full study: Peripheral blood samples were taken at initial diagnosis, before any treatment was given. A discovery cohort of about 95 patients, roughly 45 with Graves' ophthalmopathy and about 58 with stable Graves' hyperthyroidism, was used to find distinguishing TCR V-J signatures. An independent validation cohort of 18 to 20 hyperthyroidism patients and about 16 patients who later progressed to ophthalmopathy tested prospective prediction of ophthalmopathy. The roughly 100 discovery patients were randomly split 7:3 into training and test sets. In roughly six Graves' hyperthyroidism patients, the study also compared T-cell repertoires from thyroid tissue with T-cell repertoires from blood. Following sampling, methimazole starting at 30 mg daily was given to hyperthyroidism patients, and high-dose intravenous methylprednisolone was given to ophthalmopathy patients. TCR Vbeta CDR3 sequencing of 135 peripheral blood samples (fewer than 45 ophthalmopathy, 75 hyperthyroidism and roughly 17 progressor patients) is reported in the paper. What the research found in general, with its limitations: No statistical method was used to fix the sample size in advance, and group allocation was not hidden from the investigators. Ophthalmopathy was separated from stable hyperthyroidism by a 13 V-J signature model, with about 86% sensitivity and roughly 81% specificity obtained in cross-validation and 80%/75% obtained in testing. In validation, the model predicted progression to ophthalmopathy with 60% to 71% sensitivity and approximately 72% specificity, a median of 6.5 months before onset. Most expanded thyroid clonotypes (frequency above 0.001) were also found in blood, which suggests that blood repertoires may mirror thyroid immune responses.

Relative to germline, V is 0 bases shorter and J is 16 bases shorter, with 10 bases between their ends. The CDR3 starts with the cysteine, ends with the phenylalanine, and has 12 residues. Here the CDR3 DNA is all that survives: 36 bases in frame from base 1. CDR1 and CDR2 were assigned from the germline V gene as MNHEY and SVGAGI. Amplification of TCR beta CDR3 regions was carried out from RNA transcripts. The first round of RT-PCR for the TCR CDR3 was performed with the HTBI primer set and the Qiagen OneStep RT-PCR kit. The libraries were constructed in a second round of multiplex PCR and then size-selected and purified. Libraries were sequenced paired-end with 100 bp reads on an Illumina HiSeq2000. The paper's data handling went like this. SOAPnuke was used to process the raw data, throwing out any read that contained adapters or uncalled bases, had a mean Phred below 15, or lacked an exact constant-primer or identifier match. COPE v1.2.5 was used to merge high-quality paired reads, and clonotypes were defined as unique nucleotide sequences. MiTCR v1.1 was used to align the clonotypes against IMGT TRBV, TRBD and TRBJ reference segments. Only V-J combinations with frequency above 0.0001, covering about 99% of repertoires, were analysed. The TCS score was defined as F50 (clonal expansion) divided by E x V (chaos), with BLOSUM62-based TCRdist calculated between CDR3 peptides within each V-J. Welch's t-statistics and random forest reduced around 520 V-J features to around 14, which were used in a naive Bayes classifier (R e1071). TCRdb reprocessed the public reads (quality trimming at Q25 with fastp, clone calling with MiXCR) and kept in-frame beta chains. CDR3 protein duplicates are merged, each entry listing the most common genes and DNA. The V and J calls were not made by the authors but by TCRdb's processing. In this sample the table shows hundreds of thousands of distinct CDR3 sequences, 13% of which occur a single time. The ten largest clones take up around 9.2% of the sample.

Regarding this clonotype: The target of this receptor is not known. No base quality information exists; no much larger clone differs at one position.

A patient counted as having stable Graves' hyperthyroidism if no progression to ophthalmopathy occurred over 18 months of follow-up. The hyperthyroidism patients were between 18 and 65 years old and newly diagnosed, with a disease duration of less than 2 months. The study excluded patients with uncontrolled infections, other autoimmune diseases, pregnancy or lactation. Clinical symptoms, serum thyroxine and TRAb, thyroid ultrasound, and orbital computed tomography formed the basis for the diagnoses. Ficoll-Paque density gradient centrifugation was used to isolate PBMCs from 8.5 to 10 ml of fresh peripheral blood. Trizol reagent was used to extract total RNA, and RNA quality was then checked on an Agilent 2100 Bioanalyzer.

In this chain, TRBV6-5 is recombined with TRBJ1-6, with the D gene not clear enough to name. Sequencing was done on a sample of blood. The source is a woman aged 18 to 35 with Graves' hyperthyroidism. The nucleotide sequence is TGTGCCAGCAGTTACTCACCGTTCGAACTCCACTTT. It specifies CASSYSPFELHF.